The sequence of this TCR beta chain was determined in a study of T cells in Graves' hyperthyroidism and ophthalmopathy. This clonotype appeared many times. The ends lost 0 bases at V and 2 bases at J; junction bases unmatched: 3. The length of the CDR3 is 16 residues. Per germline, CDR1 SGHKS and CDR2 YYEKEE (reference sequence). RNA transcripts were the template for amplifying TCR beta CDR3 regions. When the TCR CDR3 underwent first-round RT-PCR, the HTBI primer set was used. TCRdb itself ran the multiplex PCR reads through MiXCR, one entry per CDR3 protein. The sample holds more than 600,000 distinct CDR3 sequences, around 17% seen once.

Material: blood. The TCR originated in a man between 18 and 29 years old with Graves' hyperthyroidism. The V gene is TRBV5-5, the J gene TRBJ2-5; 11 bases are shared with TRBD2. CDR3 DNA: TGTGCCAGCAGCTTGGGGGGACTAGCGGAACAAGAGACCCAGTACTTC. Protein: CASSLGGLAEQETQYF.